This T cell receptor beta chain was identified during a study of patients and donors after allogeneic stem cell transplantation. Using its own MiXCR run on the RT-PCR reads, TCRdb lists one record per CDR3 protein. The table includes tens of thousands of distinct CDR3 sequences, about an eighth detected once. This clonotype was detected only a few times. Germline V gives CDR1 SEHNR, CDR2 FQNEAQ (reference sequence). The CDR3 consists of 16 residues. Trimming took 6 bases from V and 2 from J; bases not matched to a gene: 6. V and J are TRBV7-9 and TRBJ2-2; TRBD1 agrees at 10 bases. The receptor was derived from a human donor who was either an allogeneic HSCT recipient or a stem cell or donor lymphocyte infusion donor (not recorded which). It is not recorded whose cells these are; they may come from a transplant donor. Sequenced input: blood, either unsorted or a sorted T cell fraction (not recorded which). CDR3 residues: CASRGRQGANTGELFF. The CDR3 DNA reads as TGTGCCAGCAGAGGTAGACAGGGGGCAAACACCGGGGAGCTGTTTTTT. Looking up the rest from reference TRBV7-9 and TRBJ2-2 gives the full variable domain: DTGVSQNPRHKITKRGQNVTFRCDPISEHNRLYWYRQTLGQGPEFLTYFQNEAQLEKSRLLSDRFSAERPKGSFSTLEIQRTEQGDSAMYLCASRGRQGANTGELFFGEGSRLTVL.